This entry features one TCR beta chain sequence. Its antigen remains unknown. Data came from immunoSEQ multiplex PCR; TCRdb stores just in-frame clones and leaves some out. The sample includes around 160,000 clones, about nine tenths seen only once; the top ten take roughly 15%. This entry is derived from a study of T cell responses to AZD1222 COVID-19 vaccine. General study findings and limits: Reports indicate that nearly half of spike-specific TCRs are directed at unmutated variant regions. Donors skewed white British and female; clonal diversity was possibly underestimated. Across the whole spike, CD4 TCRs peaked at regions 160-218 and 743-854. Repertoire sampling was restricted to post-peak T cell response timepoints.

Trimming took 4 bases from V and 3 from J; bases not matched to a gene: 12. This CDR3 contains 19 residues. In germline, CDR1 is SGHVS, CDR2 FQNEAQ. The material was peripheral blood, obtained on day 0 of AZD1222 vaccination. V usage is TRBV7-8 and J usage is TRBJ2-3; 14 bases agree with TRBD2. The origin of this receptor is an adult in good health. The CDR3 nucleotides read TGTGCCAGCAGCTCCGCCACCGGGACTAGCGGGGGAGCAACAGATACGCAGTATTTT. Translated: CASSSATGTSGGATDTQYF. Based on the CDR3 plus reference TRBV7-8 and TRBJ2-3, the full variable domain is GAGVSQSPRYKVAKRGQDVALRCDPISGHVSLFWYQQALGQGPEFLTYFQNEAQLDKSGLPSDRFFAERPEGSVSTLKIQRTQQEDSAVYLCASSSATGTSGGATDTQYFGPGTRLTVL.